Listed below are T cell receptor beta chains from one sample, sequenced in a study of identical twins. MiXCR, run by TCRdb on the 5' RACE reads, gives a single entry per CDR3 protein. The table records around 290,000 distinct CDR3 sequences, 8% to 9.5% of them present only once. The sample also formed part of further work on yellow fever vaccine responses in identical twins.

The sample was CD8+ T cells sorted from blood. The receptor source for this set is a young woman in good health. Each CDR3 is given without its conserved first and last residue.

v_gene: TRBV6-1
CDR3aa: ASSPRTGLAGGIWKTQY

v_gene: TRBV24-1
CDR3aa: ATSEGDGYT

v_gene: TRBV6-6
CDR3aa: ASSYDDNEQF

v_gene: TRBV11-2
CDR3aa: ASSLGPGGSTGELF

v_gene: TRBV20-1
CDR3aa: SASQPKLAKNIQY

v_gene: TRBV29-1
CDR3aa: SALSGLTDTQY

v_gene: TRBV9
CDR3aa: ASSANPGQAWAEQY

v_gene: TRBV29-1
CDR3aa: SVEGKTGGDPEAF

v_gene: TRBV5-1
CDR3aa: ASETNSGVGTDTQY

v_gene: TRBV6-2/TRBV6-3
CDR3aa: ASSYSSSSGITYEQY

v_gene: TRBV5-1
CDR3aa: ASSLEGVESQDTQY

v_gene: TRBV12-3/TRBV12-4
CDR3aa: ASRTGGRPETQY

v_gene: TRBV4-3
CDR3aa: ASSPSSISGGSTDTQY

v_gene: TRBV20-1
CDR3aa: SAREGGRVTQY

v_gene: TRBV7-6
CDR3aa: ASSHGAGTGELF

v_gene: TRBV12-3/TRBV12-4
CDR3aa: ASQGTANYGYT

v_gene: TRBV11-2
CDR3aa: ASSLAPGGPVNEQF

v_gene: TRBV29-1
CDR3aa: SVPTGTGPSNTEAF

v_gene: TRBV2
CDR3aa: ASSELSSSTDTQY

v_gene: TRBV29-1
CDR3aa: SAGTSGVLDEQY

v_gene: TRBV29-1
CDR3aa: SVEEGGDTQY

v_gene: TRBV19
CDR3aa: ASSGVYGYT

v_gene: TRBV24-1
CDR3aa: ATSGLEGVGYGYT

v_gene: TRBV20-1
CDR3aa: SARDLGSGNVILAKNIQY

v_gene: TRBV10-3
CDR3aa: AISDLSTGWAYEQY

v_gene: TRBV15
CDR3aa: ATSDVLGTGPEAF

v_gene: TRBV29-1
CDR3aa: SAGMGESTDTQY

v_gene: TRBV3-1
CDR3aa: ASSQWDWQNEQF

v_gene: TRBV29-1
CDR3aa: SVSGFTQY

v_gene: TRBV20-1
CDR3aa: SARDSRSHNQPQH

v_gene: TRBV7-2
CDR3aa: ASEPIAQVSFEQF

v_gene: TRBV4-2
CDR3aa: ASSQSHGDSAYEQY

v_gene: TRBV27
CDR3aa: ASSRPPGGTLDTQY

v_gene: TRBV4-3
CDR3aa: ASSQEYGTGLRTDTQY

v_gene: TRBV10-3
CDR3aa: AISEGREGYEQY

v_gene: TRBV29-1
CDR3aa: SVDGDSEKLF

v_gene: TRBV10-3
CDR3aa: AISESGSNEQY